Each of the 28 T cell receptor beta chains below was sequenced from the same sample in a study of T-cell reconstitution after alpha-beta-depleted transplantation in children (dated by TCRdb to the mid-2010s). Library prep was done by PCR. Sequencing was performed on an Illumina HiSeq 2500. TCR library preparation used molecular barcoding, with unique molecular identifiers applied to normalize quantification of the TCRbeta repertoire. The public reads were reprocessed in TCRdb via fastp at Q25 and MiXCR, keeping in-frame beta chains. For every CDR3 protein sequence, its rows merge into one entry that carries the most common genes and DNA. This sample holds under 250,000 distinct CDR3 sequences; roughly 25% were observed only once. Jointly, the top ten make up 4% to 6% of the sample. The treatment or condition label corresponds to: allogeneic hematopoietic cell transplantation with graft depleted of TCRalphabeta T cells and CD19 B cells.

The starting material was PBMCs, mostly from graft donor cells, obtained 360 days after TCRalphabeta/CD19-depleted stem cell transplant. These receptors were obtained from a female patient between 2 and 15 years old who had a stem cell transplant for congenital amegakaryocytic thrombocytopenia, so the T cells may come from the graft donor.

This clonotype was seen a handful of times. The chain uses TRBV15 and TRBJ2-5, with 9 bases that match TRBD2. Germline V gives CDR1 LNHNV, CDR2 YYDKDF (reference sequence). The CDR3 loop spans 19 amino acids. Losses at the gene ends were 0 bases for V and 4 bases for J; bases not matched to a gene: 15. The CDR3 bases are TGTGCCACCAGCAGAGAAGCGGCTGGGACCGGGACTAGCATAGAGACCCAGTACTTC. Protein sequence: CATSREAAGTGTSIETQYF.

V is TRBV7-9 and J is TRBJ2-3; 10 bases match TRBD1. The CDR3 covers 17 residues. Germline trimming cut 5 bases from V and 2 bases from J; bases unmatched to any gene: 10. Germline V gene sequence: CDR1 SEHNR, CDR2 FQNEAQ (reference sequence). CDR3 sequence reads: CASSPPRDRGLTDTQYF. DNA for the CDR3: TGTGCCAGCAGCCCCCCTCGGGACAGGGGACTCACAGATACGCAGTATTTT.

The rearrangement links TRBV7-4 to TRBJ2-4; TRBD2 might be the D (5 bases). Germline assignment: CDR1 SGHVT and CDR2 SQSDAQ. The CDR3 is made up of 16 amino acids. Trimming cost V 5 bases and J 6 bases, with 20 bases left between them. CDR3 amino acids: CASSILPGILGNIQYF. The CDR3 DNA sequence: TGTGCCAGCAGCATATTACCCGGGATCCTCGGAAACATTCAGTACTTC.

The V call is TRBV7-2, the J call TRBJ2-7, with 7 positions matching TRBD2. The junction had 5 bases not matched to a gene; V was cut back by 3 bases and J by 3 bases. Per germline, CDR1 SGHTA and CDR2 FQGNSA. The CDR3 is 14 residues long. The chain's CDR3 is CASSLAGEIYEQYF. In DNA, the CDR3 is TGTGCCAGCAGCTTGGCGGGAGAGATCTACGAGCAGTACTTC.

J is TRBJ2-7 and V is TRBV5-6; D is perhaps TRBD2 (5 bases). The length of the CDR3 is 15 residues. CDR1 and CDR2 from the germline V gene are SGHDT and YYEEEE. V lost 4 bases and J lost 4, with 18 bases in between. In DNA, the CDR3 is TGTGCCAGCAGCCCGCCGGGCTACGGGGTTTACGAGCAGTACTTC. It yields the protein CASSPPGYGVYEQYF.

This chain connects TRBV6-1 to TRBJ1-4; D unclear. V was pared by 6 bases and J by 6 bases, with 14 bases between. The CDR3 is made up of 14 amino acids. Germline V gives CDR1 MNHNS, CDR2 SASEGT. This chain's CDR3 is CASRPTRAHEKLFF. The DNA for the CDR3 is TGTGCCAGCAGACCCACACGGGCCCATGAAAAACTGTTTTTT.

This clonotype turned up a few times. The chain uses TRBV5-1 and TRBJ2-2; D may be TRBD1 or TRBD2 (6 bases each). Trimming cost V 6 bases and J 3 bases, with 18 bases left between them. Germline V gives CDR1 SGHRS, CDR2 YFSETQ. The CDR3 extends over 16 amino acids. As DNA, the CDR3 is TGCGCCAGCAATAGGCTCCCTGGGGGGCACACCGGGGAGCTGTTTTTT. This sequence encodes CASNRLPGGHTGELFF.

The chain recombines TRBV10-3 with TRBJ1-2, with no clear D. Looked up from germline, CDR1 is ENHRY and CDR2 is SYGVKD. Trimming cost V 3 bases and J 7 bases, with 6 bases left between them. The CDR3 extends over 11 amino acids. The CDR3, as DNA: TGTGCCATCAGTGACTCCACTGGCTACACCTTC. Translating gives CAISDSTGYTF.

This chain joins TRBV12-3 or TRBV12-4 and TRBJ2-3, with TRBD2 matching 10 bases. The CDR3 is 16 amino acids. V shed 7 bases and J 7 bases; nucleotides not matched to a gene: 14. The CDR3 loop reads CASTLGRASGGNTQYF. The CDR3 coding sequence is TGTGCCAGCACCCTTGGACGGGCTAGCGGGGGCAATACGCAGTATTTT.

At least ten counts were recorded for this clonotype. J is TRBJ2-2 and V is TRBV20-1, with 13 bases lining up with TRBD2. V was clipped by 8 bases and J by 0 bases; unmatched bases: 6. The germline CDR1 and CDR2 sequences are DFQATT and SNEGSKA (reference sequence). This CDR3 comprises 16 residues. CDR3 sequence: CSTGLAGAANTGELFF. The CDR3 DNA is TGCAGTACTGGACTAGCGGGGGCCGCGAACACCGGGGAGCTGTTTTTT.

CDR3 protein: CASSSTGTGFYEQYF. The CDR3 DNA sequence: TGTGCCAGCAGCTCTACCGGGACAGGGTTCTACGAGCAGTACTTC. The chain combines TRBV7-2 with TRBJ2-7, with 9 bases lining up with TRBD1. Germline V CDR1 and CDR2: SGHTA, FQGNSA. This CDR3 has 15 residues. The V segment lost 4 bases and the J segment 3 bases; nucleotides outside the gene matches: 7. The whole variable domain, remainder taken from reference TRBV7-2 and TRBJ2-7, is GAGVSQSPSNKVTEKGKDVELRCDPISGHTALYWYRQSLGQGLEFLIYFQGNSAPDKSGLPSDRFSAERTGGSVSTLTIQRTQQEDSAVYLCASSSTGTGFYEQYFGPGTRLTVT.

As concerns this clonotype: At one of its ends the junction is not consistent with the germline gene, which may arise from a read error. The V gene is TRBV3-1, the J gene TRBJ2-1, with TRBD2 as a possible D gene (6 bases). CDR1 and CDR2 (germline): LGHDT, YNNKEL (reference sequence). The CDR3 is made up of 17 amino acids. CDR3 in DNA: TGTGCCAGCAGCCAAAATCTTCGCCCAGCGGGCTACAATGAACAGTTCTTC. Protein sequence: CASSQNLRPAGYNEQFF.

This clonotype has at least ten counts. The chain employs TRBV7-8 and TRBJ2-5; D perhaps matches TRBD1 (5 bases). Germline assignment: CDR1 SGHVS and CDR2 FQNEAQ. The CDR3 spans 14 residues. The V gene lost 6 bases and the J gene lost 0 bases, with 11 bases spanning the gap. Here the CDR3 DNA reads TGTGCCAGCAGTAGCCGACAGCACCAAGAGACCCAGTACTTC. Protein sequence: CASSSRQHQETQYF.

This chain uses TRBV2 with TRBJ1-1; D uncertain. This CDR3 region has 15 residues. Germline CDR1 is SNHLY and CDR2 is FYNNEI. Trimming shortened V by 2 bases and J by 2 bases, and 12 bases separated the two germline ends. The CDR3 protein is CASSERRRYNTEAFF. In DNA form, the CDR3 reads TGTGCCAGCAGTGAAAGGCGCAGGTATAACACTGAAGCTTTCTTT.

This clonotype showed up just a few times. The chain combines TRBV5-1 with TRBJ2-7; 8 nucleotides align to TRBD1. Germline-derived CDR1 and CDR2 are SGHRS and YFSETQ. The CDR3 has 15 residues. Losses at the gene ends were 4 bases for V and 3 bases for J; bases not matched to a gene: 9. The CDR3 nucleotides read TGCGCCAGCAGCCCGGACAGGGACCTAGTCTACGAGCAGTACTTC. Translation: CASSPDRDLVYEQYF. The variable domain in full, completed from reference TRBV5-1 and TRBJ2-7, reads KAGVTQTPRYLIKTRGQQVTLSCSPISGHRSVSWYQQTPGQGLQFLFEYFSETQRNKGNFPGRFSGRQFSNSRSEMNVSTLELGDSALYLCASSPDRDLVYEQYFGPGTRLTVT.

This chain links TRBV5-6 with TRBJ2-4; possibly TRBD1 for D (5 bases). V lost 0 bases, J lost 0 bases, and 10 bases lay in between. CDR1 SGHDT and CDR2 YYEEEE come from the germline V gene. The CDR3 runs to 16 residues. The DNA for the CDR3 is TGTGCCAGCAGCTTGGCGACAGTCCTAGCCAAAAACATTCAGTACTTC. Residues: CASSLATVLAKNIQYF.

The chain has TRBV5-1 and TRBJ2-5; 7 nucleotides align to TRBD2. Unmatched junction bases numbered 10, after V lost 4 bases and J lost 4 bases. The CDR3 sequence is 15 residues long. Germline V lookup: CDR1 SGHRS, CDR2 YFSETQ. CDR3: CASSGTNRPRETQYF. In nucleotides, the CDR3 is TGCGCCAGCAGCGGGACTAACCGACCTAGAGAGACCCAGTACTTC.

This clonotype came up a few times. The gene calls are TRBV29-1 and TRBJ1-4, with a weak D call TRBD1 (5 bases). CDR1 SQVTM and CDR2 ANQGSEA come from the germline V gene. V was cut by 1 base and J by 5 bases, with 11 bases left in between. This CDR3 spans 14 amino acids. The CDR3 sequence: CSVEVGGGNEKLFF. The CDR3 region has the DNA TGCAGCGTTGAAGTTGGGGGGGGGAATGAAAAACTGTTTTTT.

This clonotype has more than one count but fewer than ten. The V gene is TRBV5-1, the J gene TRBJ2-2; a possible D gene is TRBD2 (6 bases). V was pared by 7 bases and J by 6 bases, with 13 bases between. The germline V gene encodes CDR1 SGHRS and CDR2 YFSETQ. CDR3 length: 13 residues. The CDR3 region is CASSLAAPGELFF. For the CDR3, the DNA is TGCGCCAGCTCCTTAGCGGCCCCCGGGGAGCTGTTTTTT.

CDR3 protein: CASSQTGDYGYTF. DNA of the CDR3: TGTGCCAGCAGCCAGACAGGTGACTATGGCTACACCTTC. The chain joins TRBV6-1 to TRBJ1-2, with a weak D call TRBD1 (6 bases). The CDR3 runs to 13 residues. The V end was cut by 6 bases, the J end by 3 bases, with 11 bases between. In germline, CDR1 is MNHNS, CDR2 SASEGT.

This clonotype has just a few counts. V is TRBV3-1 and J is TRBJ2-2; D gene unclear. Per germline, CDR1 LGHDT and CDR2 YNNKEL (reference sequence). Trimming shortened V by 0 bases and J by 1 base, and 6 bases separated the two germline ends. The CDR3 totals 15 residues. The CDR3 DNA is TGTGCCAGCAGCCAAGAAACGGGGAACACCGGGGAGCTGTTTTTT. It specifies CASSQETGNTGELFF.

CDR3 amino acids: CASSLGLGETQYF. The CDR3 DNA follows: TGTGCCAGCAGCTTGGGTCTAGGAGAGACCCAGTACTTC. The chain links TRBV5-5 to TRBJ2-5, with no clear D. This CDR3 is built from 13 residues. Germline values: CDR1 SGHKS, CDR2 YYEKEE (reference sequence). The V gene lost 0 bases and the J gene lost 4 bases, with 7 bases spanning the gap.

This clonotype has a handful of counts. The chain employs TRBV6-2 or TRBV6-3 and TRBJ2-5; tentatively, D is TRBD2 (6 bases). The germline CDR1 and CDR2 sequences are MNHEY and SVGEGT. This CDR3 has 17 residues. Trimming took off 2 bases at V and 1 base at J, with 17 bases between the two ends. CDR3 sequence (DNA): TGTGCCAGCAGTTACGTTCCGATTCGTAGCGGCCAAGAGACCCAGTACTTC. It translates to CASSYVPIRSGQETQYF.

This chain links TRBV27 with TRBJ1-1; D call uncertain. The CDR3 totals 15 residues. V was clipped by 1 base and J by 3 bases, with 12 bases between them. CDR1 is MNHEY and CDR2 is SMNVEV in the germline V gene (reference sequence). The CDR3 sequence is CASSLCREWDTEAFF. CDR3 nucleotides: TGTGCCAGCAGTTTATGCCGGGAGTGGGACACTGAAGCTTTCTTT.

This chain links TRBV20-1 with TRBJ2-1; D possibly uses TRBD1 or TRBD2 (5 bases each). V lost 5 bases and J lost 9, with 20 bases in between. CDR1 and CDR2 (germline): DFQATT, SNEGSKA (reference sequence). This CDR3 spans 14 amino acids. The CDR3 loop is CSAPRDPGYGEQFF. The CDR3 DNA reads TGCAGTGCTCCTAGGGACCCAGGGTACGGTGAGCAGTTCTTC.

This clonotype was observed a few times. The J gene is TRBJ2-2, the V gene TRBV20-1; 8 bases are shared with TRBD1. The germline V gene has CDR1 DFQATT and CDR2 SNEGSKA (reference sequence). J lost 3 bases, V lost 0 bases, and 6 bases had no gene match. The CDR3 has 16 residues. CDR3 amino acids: CSARETGQGHTGELFF. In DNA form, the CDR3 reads TGCAGTGCTAGAGAAACCGGACAGGGTCACACCGGGGAGCTGTTTTTT.

The CDR3 loop reads CASSAGTQFF. CDR3 sequence (DNA): TGTGCCAGCAGCGCCGGGACTCAGTTCTTC. V gene TRBV2 combines with J gene TRBJ2-1, with D perhaps matching TRBD2 (6 bases). The ends were cut back, 6 bases at V and 13 bases at J, with 10 bases in the middle. Germline CDR1 and CDR2: SNHLY and FYNNEI. CDR3 size: 10 residues.

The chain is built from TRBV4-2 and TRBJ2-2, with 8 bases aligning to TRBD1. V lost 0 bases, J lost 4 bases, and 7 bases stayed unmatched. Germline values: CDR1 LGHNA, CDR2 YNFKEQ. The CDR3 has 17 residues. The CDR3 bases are TGTGCCAGCAGCCAAGATCGACAGGGGCCTCGCACCGGGGAGCTGTTTTTT. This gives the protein CASSQDRQGPRTGELFF.